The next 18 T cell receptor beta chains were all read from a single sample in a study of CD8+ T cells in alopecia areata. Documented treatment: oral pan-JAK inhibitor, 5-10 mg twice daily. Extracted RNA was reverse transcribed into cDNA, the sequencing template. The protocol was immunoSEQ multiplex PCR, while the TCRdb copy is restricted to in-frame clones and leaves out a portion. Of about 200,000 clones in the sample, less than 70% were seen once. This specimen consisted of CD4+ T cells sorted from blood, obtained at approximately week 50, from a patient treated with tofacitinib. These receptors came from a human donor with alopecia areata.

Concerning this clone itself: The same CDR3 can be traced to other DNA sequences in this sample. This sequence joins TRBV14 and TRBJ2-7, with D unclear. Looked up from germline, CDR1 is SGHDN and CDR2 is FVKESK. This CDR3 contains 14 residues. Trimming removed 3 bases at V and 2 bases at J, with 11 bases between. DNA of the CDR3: TGTGCCAGCAGCCACCCGCCTGCCCCCTACGAGCAGTACTTC. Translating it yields CASSHPPAPYEQYF.

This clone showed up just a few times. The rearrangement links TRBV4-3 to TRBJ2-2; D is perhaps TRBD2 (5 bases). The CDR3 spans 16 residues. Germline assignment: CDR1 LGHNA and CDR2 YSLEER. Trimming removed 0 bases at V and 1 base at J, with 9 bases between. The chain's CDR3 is CASSQESAGNTGELFF. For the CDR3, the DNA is TGCGCCAGCAGCCAAGAATCTGCGGGGAACACCGGGGAGCTGTTTTTT.

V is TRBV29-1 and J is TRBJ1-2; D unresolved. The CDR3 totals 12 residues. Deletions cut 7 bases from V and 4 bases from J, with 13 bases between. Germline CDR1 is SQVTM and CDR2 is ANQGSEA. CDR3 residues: CSESDGPYGYTF. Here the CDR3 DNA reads TGCAGCGAATCGGACGGACCCTATGGCTACACCTTC.

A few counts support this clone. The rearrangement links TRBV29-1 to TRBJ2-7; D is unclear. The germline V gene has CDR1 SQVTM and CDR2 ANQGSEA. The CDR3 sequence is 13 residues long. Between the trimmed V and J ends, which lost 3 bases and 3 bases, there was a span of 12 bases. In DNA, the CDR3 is TGCAGCGTTGAGTCCGGAATCAGCTACGAGCAGTACTTC. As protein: CSVESGISYEQYF.

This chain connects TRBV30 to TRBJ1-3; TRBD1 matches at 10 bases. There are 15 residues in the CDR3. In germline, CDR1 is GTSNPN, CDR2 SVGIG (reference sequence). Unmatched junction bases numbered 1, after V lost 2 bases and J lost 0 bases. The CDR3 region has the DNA TGTGCCTGGAGTAGACAGGGGGCCTCTGGAAACACCATATATTTT. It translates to CAWSRQGASGNTIYF.

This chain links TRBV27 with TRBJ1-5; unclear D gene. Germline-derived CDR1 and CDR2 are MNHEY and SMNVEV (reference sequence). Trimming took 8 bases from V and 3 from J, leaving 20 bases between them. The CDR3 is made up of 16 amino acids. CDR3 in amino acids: CASGWSALAPNQPQHF. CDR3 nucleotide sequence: TGTGCCAGCGGTTGGTCCGCTTTGGCACCCAATCAGCCCCAGCATTTT.

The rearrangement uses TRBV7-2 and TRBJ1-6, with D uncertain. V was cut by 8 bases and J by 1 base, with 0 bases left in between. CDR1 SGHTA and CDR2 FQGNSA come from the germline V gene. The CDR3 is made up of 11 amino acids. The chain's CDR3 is CASSYNSPLHF. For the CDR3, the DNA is TGTGCCAGCTCCTATAATTCACCCCTCCACTTT.

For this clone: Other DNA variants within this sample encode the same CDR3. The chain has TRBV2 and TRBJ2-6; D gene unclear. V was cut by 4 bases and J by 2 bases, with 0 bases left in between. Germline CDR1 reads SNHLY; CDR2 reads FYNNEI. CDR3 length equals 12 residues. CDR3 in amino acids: CASSAGANVLTF. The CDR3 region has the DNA TGTGCCAGCAGTGCTGGGGCCAACGTCCTGACTTTC.

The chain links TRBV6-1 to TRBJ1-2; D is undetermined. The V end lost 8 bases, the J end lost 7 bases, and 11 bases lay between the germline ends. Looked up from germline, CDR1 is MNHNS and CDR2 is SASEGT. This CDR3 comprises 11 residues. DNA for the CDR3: TGTGCCAGCTGGGAGTACGGTGGCTACACCTTC. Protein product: CASWEYGGYTF.

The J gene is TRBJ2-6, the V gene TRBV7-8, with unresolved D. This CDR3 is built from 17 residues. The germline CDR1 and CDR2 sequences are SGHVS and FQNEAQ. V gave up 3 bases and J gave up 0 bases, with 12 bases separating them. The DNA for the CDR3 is TGTGCCAGCAGCTTCCCAATAGGCATCTCTGGGGCCAACGTCCTGACTTTC. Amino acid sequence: CASSFPIGISGANVLTF.

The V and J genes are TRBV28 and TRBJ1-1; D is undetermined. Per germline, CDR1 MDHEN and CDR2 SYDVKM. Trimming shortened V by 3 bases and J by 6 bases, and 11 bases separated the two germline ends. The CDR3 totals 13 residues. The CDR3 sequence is CASSFRLGAEAFF. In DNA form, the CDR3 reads TGTGCCAGCAGTTTTCGGCTCGGGGCTGAAGCTTTCTTT.

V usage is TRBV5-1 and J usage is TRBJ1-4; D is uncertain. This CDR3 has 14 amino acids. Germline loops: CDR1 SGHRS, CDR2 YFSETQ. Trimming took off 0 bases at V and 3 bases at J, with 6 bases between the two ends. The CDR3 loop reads CASSLDEANEKLFF. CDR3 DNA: TGCGCCAGCAGCTTGGATGAGGCTAATGAAAAACTGTTTTTT.

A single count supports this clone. DNA for the CDR3: TGCGCCAGCAGTCTGGACAGGGCTGGTGAAAAACTGTTTTTT. Translation gives CASSLDRAGEKLFF. The chain couples TRBV5-1 to TRBJ1-4; 8 bases map to TRBD1. CDR3 length: 14 residues. The ends lost 5 bases at V and 7 bases at J; junction bases unmatched: 7. Per germline, CDR1 SGHRS and CDR2 YFSETQ.

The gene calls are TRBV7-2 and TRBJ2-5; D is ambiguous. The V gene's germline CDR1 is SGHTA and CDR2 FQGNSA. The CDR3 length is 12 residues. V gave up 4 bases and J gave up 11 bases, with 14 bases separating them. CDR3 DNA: TGTGCCAGCAGCTCCACGGAGATTGTTCAGTACTTC. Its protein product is CASSSTEIVQYF.

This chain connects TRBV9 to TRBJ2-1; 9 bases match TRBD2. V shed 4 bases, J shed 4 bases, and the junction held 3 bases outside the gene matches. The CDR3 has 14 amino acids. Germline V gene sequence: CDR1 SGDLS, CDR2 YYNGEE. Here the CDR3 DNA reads TGTGCCAGCAGCCCAGCGGGGGGTTACAATGAGCAGTTCTTC. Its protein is CASSPAGGYNEQFF. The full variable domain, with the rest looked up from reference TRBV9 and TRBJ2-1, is DSGVTQTPKHLITATGQRVTLRCSPRSGDLSVYWYQQSLDQGLQFLIQYYNGEERAKGNILERFSAQQFPDLHSELNLSSLELGDSALYFCASSPAGGYNEQFFGPGTRLTVL.

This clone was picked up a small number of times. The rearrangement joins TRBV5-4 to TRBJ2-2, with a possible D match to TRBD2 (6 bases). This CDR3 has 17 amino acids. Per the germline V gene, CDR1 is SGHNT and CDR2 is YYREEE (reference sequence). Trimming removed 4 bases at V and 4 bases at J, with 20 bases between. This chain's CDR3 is CASSEWRAGRFTGELFF. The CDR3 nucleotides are TGTGCCAGCAGCGAATGGAGGGCAGGGAGGTTCACCGGGGAGCTGTTTTTT.

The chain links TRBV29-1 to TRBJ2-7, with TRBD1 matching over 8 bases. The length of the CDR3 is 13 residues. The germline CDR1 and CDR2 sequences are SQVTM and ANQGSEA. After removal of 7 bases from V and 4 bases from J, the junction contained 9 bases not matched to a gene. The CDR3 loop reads CSAGGPGLYEQYF. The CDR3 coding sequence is TGCAGCGCAGGGGGCCCGGGACTGTACGAGCAGTACTTC.

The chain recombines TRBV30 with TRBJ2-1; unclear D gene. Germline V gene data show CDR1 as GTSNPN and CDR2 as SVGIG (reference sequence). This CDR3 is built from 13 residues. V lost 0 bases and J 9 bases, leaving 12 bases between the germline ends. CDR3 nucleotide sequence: TGTGCCTGGAGTGTACGGCGTCTAGGTGAGCAGTTCTTC. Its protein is CAWSVRRLGEQFF.